One and the same sample provided the 8 T cell receptor beta chains below, sequenced in a study of radiotherapy plus CTLA-4 blockade in lung cancer. Assay used: immunoSEQ multiplex PCR; TCRdb lists only in-frame clones, some missing. The table shows some 87,000 clones, with roughly four fifths occurring only once. The material was peripheral blood, obtained from a patient treated with radiotherapy plus ipilimumab. These receptors were taken from a human donor with non-small cell lung cancer that progressed on radiotherapy plus ipilimumab.

CDR3 nucleotides: TGTGCCAGCAGCTTAGCGGATCGAGCTACGCAGTATTTT. It translates to CASSLADRATQYF. The chain joins TRBV13 to TRBJ2-3; D gene unclear. The CDR3 runs 13 residues. Trimming pared 1 base from V and 8 bases from J, leaving 10 bases between. Germline CDR1 is PRHDT and CDR2 is FYEKMQ (reference sequence). Full variable domain (outside the CDR3, taken from reference TRBV13 and TRBJ2-3): AAGVIQSPRHLIKEKRETATLKCYPIPRHDTVYWYQQGPGQDPQFLISFYEKMQSDKGSIPDRFSAQQFSDYHSELNMSSLELGDSALYFCASSLADRATQYFGPGTRLTVL.

This clone was seen once. The chain couples TRBV10-3 to TRBJ1-2, with D possibly matching TRBD1 (5 bases). Trimming left V 0 bases short and J 3 bases short, with 11 bases between. The CDR3 contains 15 residues. Germline CDR1 is ENHRY and CDR2 is SYGVKD. The CDR3 DNA follows: TGTGCCATCAGTGAGTCGGGGGGAATGGACTATGGCTACACCTTC. Translating gives CAISESGGMDYGYTF.

The V and J genes are TRBV19 and TRBJ2-7; 9 nucleotides agree with TRBD2. The CDR3 runs 13 residues. Germline trimming cut 8 bases from V and 7 bases from J; bases unmatched to any gene: 9. Germline values: CDR1 LNHDA, CDR2 SQIVND (reference sequence). CDR3 nucleotide sequence: TGTGCCAGTGCGGGACTAGCCGGGTGGGAGCAGTACTTC. Its protein is CASAGLAGWEQYF.

A note on this clone: Different DNA sequences within this sample yield the same CDR3. This sequence joins TRBV7-3 and TRBJ2-3, with D uncertain. Trimming shortened V by 0 bases and J by 0 bases, and 4 bases separated the two germline ends. The germline V gene has CDR1 SGHTA and CDR2 FQGTGA. The CDR3 is 14 amino acids. CDR3 sequence reads: CASSLTASTDTQYF. CDR3 in DNA: TGTGCCAGCAGCTTAACAGCGAGCACAGATACGCAGTATTTT.

The chain combines TRBV29-1 with TRBJ2-7; D unclear. Germline V gives CDR1 SQVTM, CDR2 ANQGSEA. The CDR3 sequence is 13 residues long. The V gene lost 3 bases and the J gene lost 1 base, with 10 bases spanning the gap. In DNA form, the CDR3 reads TGCAGCGTTGAGTTTGGGAAATCCTACGAGCAGTACTTC. Its protein product is CSVEFGKSYEQYF.

CDR3 amino acids: CASSLWIRHMNQPQHF. The CDR3 bases are TGTGCCAGCAGCTTGTGGATTCGACATATGAATCAGCCCCAGCATTTT. The chain carries TRBV5-6 and TRBJ1-5, with D unresolved. Between the trimmed V and J ends, which lost 1 base and 4 bases, there was a span of 15 bases. CDR3 length: 16 amino acids. CDR1 SGHDT and CDR2 YYEEEE come from the germline V gene.

Remarks on this clone: The same CDR3 is also encoded by other DNA sequences in this sample. J is TRBJ2-7 and V is TRBV2; either TRBD1 or TRBD2 may fit D (7 bases each). This CDR3 is built from 15 residues. Germline loops: CDR1 SNHLY, CDR2 FYNNEI. Between the trimmed V and J ends, which lost 2 bases and 2 bases, there was a span of 13 bases. CDR3 amino acids: CASSERSGGAYEQYF. The DNA of the CDR3 is TGTGCCAGCAGTGAACGGTCAGGGGGGGCCTACGAGCAGTACTTC.

This chain uses TRBV28 with TRBJ2-7; either TRBD1 or TRBD2 may supply D (6 bases each). Deletions cut 3 bases from V and 3 bases from J, with 9 bases between. Germline V gene lookup returns CDR1 MDHEN and CDR2 SYDVKM. The CDR3 sequence is 13 residues long. The CDR3 DNA reads as TGTGCCAGCAGTTTTGGGGGGCACTACGAGCAGTACTTC. Its protein is CASSFGGHYEQYF.